This TCR beta chain stems from a study of TIL therapy for anti-PD-1-resistant metastatic lung cancer. Broader study findings: Treatment-naive, never-smoker and oncogene-addicted patients were overrepresented in this highly selected cohort. TIL clonotype persistence in blood showed no apparent association with response.

CDR1 is KGHDR and CDR2 is SFDVKD in the germline V gene. This CDR3 has 11 amino acids. Germline trimming cut 7 bases from V and 8 bases from J; bases unmatched to any gene: 1. This was the immunoSEQ v3 assay. Assay used: immunoSEQ multiplex PCR; TCRdb lists only in-frame clones, some missing. This sample yields fewer than 65,000 clones, of which roughly four fifths are seen a single time; about 2.7% belongs to the top ten. Time point noted: pre-treatment sample, taken before nivolumab and TIL therapy. To note about this clone: Its antigen is undetermined.

The sequence was obtained from a person between 25 and 80 years old with non-small cell lung cancer. This sample comprised blood, obtained at baseline. J is TRBJ2-1 and V is TRBV24-1; 7 nucleotides agree with TRBD2. The CDR3 reads CATRAGYEQFF. CDR3 coding DNA: TGTGCCACCAGAGCGGGATATGAGCAGTTCTTC.